Presented here are 13 T cell receptor beta chains from one specimen sequenced in a study of T-cell memory formation after mild COVID-19. TCRdb reprocessed the 5' RACE reads via MiXCR and lists one record per CDR3 protein. This sample carries roughly 550,000 distinct CDR3 sequences, about 20% of them seen once, and the ten largest clones take under 15%. Sequencing used PBMCs or a T cell subset sorted from them (not recorded which). These receptors all stem from an adult woman who had mild COVID-19 (a few samples of this study predate the infection). Cell type and time point are not known.

This clonotype occurred a few times. The J gene is TRBJ2-7, the V gene TRBV5-1; 7 nucleotides align to TRBD1. Germline V gene lookup returns CDR1 SGHRS and CDR2 YFSETQ. This CDR3 is built from 15 residues. The V and J ends lost 2 bases and 6 bases, in that order; junction bases with no gene match: 11. The CDR3 DNA is TGCGCCAGCAGCTTAAGACAGGGCCCGTCAGTCGAGCAGTACTTC. Translation: CASSLRQGPSVEQYF.

The chain carries TRBV29-1 and TRBJ2-1; 9 nucleotides line up with TRBD2. V was clipped by 3 bases and J by 7 bases; unmatched bases: 13. Germline lookup yields CDR1 SQVTM and CDR2 ANQGSEA. The CDR3 contains 16 residues. As DNA, the CDR3 is TGCAGCGTTGACCAGGCGGGGGGGTCCCTTCGGAATGAGCAGTTCTTC. It codes for CSVDQAGGSLRNEQFF.

This chain joins TRBV6-2 or TRBV6-3 and TRBJ2-7, with 11 bases lining up with TRBD2. The length of the CDR3 is 15 residues. Unmatched junction bases numbered 8, after V lost 6 bases and J lost 4 bases. The germline gives CDR1 MNHEY, CDR2 SVGEGT. CDR3: CASRPGTSGPYEQYF. The CDR3 DNA is TGTGCCAGCAGGCCCGGGACTAGCGGTCCTTACGAGCAGTACTTC.

The V call is TRBV3-1, the J call TRBJ2-2; tentatively, D is TRBD1 (6 bases). Trimming left V 4 bases short and J 0 bases short, with 12 bases between. This CDR3 is built from 16 residues. CDR1 and CDR2 (germline): LGHDT, YNNKEL (reference sequence). CDR3 sequence: CASSLRGPTNTGELFF. In DNA form, the CDR3 reads TGTGCCAGCAGCCTCAGGGGACCGACGAACACCGGGGAGCTGTTTTTT.

This clonotype has just a few counts. This sequence joins TRBV5-6 and TRBJ2-5, with 8 positions matching TRBD1. The V and J ends lost 0 bases and 7 bases, in that order; junction bases with no gene match: 17. The germline V gene has CDR1 SGHDT and CDR2 YYEEEE. The CDR3 covers 18 residues. The CDR3 loop is CASSLDGEDRGHHGTQYF. In DNA, the CDR3 is TGTGCCAGCAGCTTGGATGGAGAAGACAGGGGTCATCATGGGACCCAGTACTTC. The variable domain in full, completed from reference TRBV5-6 and TRBJ2-5, reads DAGVTQSPTHLIKTRGQQVTLRCSPKSGHDTVSWYQQALGQGPQFIFQYYEEEERQRGNFPDRFSGHQFPNYSSELNVNALLLGDSALYLCASSLDGEDRGHHGTQYFGPGTRLLVL.

This clonotype was found once. The CDR3 sequence is CASSLVPGNYEQYF. The CDR3 DNA reads as TGTGCCAGCAGCTTGGTCCCGGGAAACTACGAGCAGTACTTC. The V and J genes are TRBV5-4 and TRBJ2-7, with a weak D call TRBD2 (5 bases). This CDR3 spans 14 amino acids. Trimming left V 0 bases short and J 3 bases short, with 10 bases between. Germline V gives CDR1 SGHNT, CDR2 YYREEE (reference sequence).

This clonotype showed up just a few times. The J gene is TRBJ1-1, the V gene TRBV3-1; D not resolved. The CDR3 consists of 16 residues. Trimming stripped 0 bases from V and 2 bases from J, with 13 bases between. Germline CDR1 is LGHDT and CDR2 is YNNKEL (reference sequence). The CDR3 here is CASSQDATRANTEAFF. CDR3 nucleotides: TGTGCCAGCAGCCAAGACGCCACAAGAGCTAACACTGAAGCTTTCTTT. Drawing the rest from reference TRBV3-1 and TRBJ1-1, the complete variable domain is DTAVSQTPKYLVTQMGNDKSIKCEQNLGHDTMYWYKQDSKKFLKIMFSYNNKELIINETVPNRFSPKSPDKAHLNLHINSLELGDSAVYFCASSQDATRANTEAFFGQGTRLTVV.

The chain employs TRBV13 and TRBJ2-5; 9 bases match TRBD1. The V gene end was trimmed by 5 bases and the J gene end by 4 bases; junction bases not matched to a gene: 8. The CDR3 runs to 15 residues. The germline V gene encodes CDR1 PRHDT and CDR2 FYEKMQ (reference sequence). The CDR3 sequence: CASSHLQGAGETQYF. The CDR3 DNA reads as TGTGCCAGCAGCCATCTACAGGGGGCGGGAGAGACCCAGTACTTC.

In its sample, this clonotype was seen a few times. The chain recombines TRBV2 with TRBJ1-6; TRBD1 matches 7 bases. Germline loops: CDR1 SNHLY, CDR2 FYNNEI. Losses at the gene ends were 3 bases for V and 13 bases for J; bases not matched to a gene: 15. CDR3 length: 16 amino acids. The CDR3 region is CASSDAGGDSSTPLHF. The CDR3 nucleotides read TGTGCCAGCAGTGACGCAGGGGGAGATTCTTCGACTCCCCTCCACTTT.

There are many counts of this clonotype. CDR3 DNA: TGTGCCAGCAGCTCAACGGGACTCAATGAGCAGTTCTTC. This codes for CASSSTGLNEQFF. The V gene is TRBV7-2, the J gene TRBJ2-1; tentative D call: TRBD2 (6 bases). The CDR3 consists of 13 residues. The ends were cut back, 4 bases at V and 6 bases at J, with 10 bases in the middle. Germline V lookup: CDR1 SGHTA, CDR2 FQGNSA.

This clonotype has just a few counts. The gene calls are TRBV12-3 or TRBV12-4 and TRBJ2-7, with 7 bases that match TRBD1. This CDR3 is 13 amino acids long. V shed 6 bases, J shed 7 bases, and the junction held 9 bases outside the gene matches. CDR3 nucleotides: TGTGCCAGCAGCCGGACGGGACAGAGAGAGCAGTACTTC. It yields the protein CASSRTGQREQYF.

This rearrangement joins TRBV5-1 to TRBJ2-3; 10 positions match TRBD2. Germline assignment: CDR1 SGHRS and CDR2 YFSETQ. With 2 bases clipped from V and 2 bases from J, the junction kept 2 bases outside the gene matches. The CDR3 sequence is 15 residues long. CDR3 coding DNA: TGCGCCAGCAGCTTCCTAGCGGGGGACACAGATACGCAGTATTTT. Translation: CASSFLAGDTDTQYF.

This chain links TRBV6-5 with TRBJ1-5; D gene uncertain. The CDR3 contains 13 residues. CDR1 and CDR2 from the germline V gene are MNHEY and SVGAGI. Trimming removed 5 bases from V and 4 bases from J, with 9 bases in between. CDR3 nucleotide sequence: TGTGCCAGCAGTACGGTAGAAAATCAGCCCCAGCATTTT. It translates to CASSTVENQPQHF.